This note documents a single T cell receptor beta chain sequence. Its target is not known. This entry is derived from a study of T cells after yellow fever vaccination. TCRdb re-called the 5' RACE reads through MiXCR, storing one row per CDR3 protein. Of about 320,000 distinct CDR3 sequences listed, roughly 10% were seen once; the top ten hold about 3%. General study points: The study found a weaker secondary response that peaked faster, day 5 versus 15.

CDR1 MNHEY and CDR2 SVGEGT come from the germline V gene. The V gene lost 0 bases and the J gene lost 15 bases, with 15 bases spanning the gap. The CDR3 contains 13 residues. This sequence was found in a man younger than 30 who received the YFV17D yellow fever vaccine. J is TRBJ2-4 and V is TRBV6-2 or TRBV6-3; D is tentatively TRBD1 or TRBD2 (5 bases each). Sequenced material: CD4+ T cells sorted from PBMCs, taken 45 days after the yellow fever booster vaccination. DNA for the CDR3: TGTGCCAGCAGTTACTCCCCCGGGACGAAAACGTACTTC. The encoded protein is CASSYSPGTKTYF.